The 10 T cell receptor beta chains in this list originate from one sample, sequenced in a study of CD8 T cells in ankylosing spondylitis. MiXCR was run by TCRdb on the 5' RACE reads, yielding one entry per CDR3 protein. The data contain approximately 90,000 distinct CDR3 sequences, about 8% of them singletons. The sample taken for sequencing was blood, either unsorted or a sorted T cell fraction (not recorded which). These receptors came from a male donor with ankylosing spondylitis or in good health (not recorded which).

This clonotype was counted many times. The CDR3 nucleotides are TGTGCCAGCAACCTTATTGGGAGGGAGCAGTTCTTC. Its protein product is CASNLIGREQFF. This chain links TRBV6-2 or TRBV6-3 with TRBJ2-1, with D tentatively TRBD2 (6 bases). The V end was cut by 7 bases, the J end by 10 bases, with 14 bases between. Germline lookup yields CDR1 MNHEY and CDR2 SVGEGT. The CDR3 is 12 amino acids.

There are many counts of this clonotype. The CDR3 nucleotides are TGTGCTAGTGGTTTGGGAACGCTAGCCAAAAACATTCAGTACTTC. Its protein product is CASGLGTLAKNIQYF. V and J are TRBV12-5 and TRBJ2-4; D is unclear. V gave up 1 base and J gave up 0 bases, with 7 bases separating them. CDR3 length: 15 residues. Per the germline V gene, CDR1 is LGHNT and CDR2 is FRNRAP.

This clonotype has only a few counts. The V call is TRBV6-2 or TRBV6-3, the J call TRBJ2-2, with TRBD1 identical over 9 bases. Germline values: CDR1 MNHEY, CDR2 SVGEGT. V lost 4 bases and J lost 1; bases outside the gene matches: 4. The CDR3 has 16 amino acids. The CDR3 reads CASSLETGGNTGELFF. The CDR3 DNA is TGTGCCAGCAGTTTGGAGACAGGGGGGAACACCGGGGAGCTGTTTTTT.

This clonotype was counted at least ten times. CDR3 in amino acids: CSVWDREFGYTF. CDR3 in DNA: TGCAGCGTTTGGGACAGGGAATTCGGCTACACCTTC. The chain couples TRBV29-1 to TRBJ1-2; 9 positions match TRBD1. V gave up 5 bases and J gave up 8 bases; unmatched junction bases: 6. The germline CDR1 and CDR2 sequences are SQVTM and ANQGSEA. The CDR3 loop spans 12 amino acids.

This clonotype was counted at least ten times. The V and J genes are TRBV20-1 and TRBJ2-7, with D maybe TRBD1 (6 bases). Germline V CDR1 and CDR2: DFQATT, SNEGSKA (reference sequence). This CDR3 has 15 residues. V lost 4 bases and J 0 bases, leaving 16 bases between the germline ends. This CDR3 reads CSANRGGMGSYEQYF. In DNA form, the CDR3 reads TGCAGTGCTAACAGAGGGGGAATGGGCTCCTACGAGCAGTACTTC.

This clonotype was recorded at least ten times. V gene TRBV5-1 combines with J gene TRBJ2-7, with TRBD2 as a possible D gene (6 bases). CDR1 SGHRS and CDR2 YFSETQ come from the germline V gene. This CDR3 comprises 15 residues. Between the trimmed V and J ends, which lost 0 bases and 0 bases, there was a span of 10 bases. The CDR3 region is CASSLDLGGSYEQYF. In DNA form, the CDR3 reads TGCGCCAGCAGCTTGGACTTGGGGGGCTCCTACGAGCAGTACTTC.

This clonotype has a count of ten or more. CDR3 in amino acids: CASSPTVTYEQYF. The CDR3 DNA reads as TGTGCCAGCAGCCCGACAGTTACCTACGAGCAGTACTTC. The rearrangement links TRBV7-2 to TRBJ2-7; a weak D match, TRBD1 (5 bases). Germline-derived CDR1 and CDR2 are SGHTA and FQGNSA. The CDR3 runs 13 residues. Trimming removed 5 bases at V and 2 bases at J, with 10 bases between.

The chain links TRBV14 to TRBJ2-2, with D possibly TRBD1 on 6 matching bases. CDR1 SGHDN and CDR2 FVKESK come from the germline V gene. Trimming left V 1 base short and J 4 bases short, with 10 bases between. The CDR3 length is 15 residues. In DNA, the CDR3 is TGTGCCAGCAGCCAAGCACAGGGCGGCACCGGGGAGCTGTTTTTT. It codes for CASSQAQGGTGELFF.

This clonotype was counted at least ten times. This chain joins TRBV24-1 and TRBJ2-1, with TRBD1 matching over 8 bases. V was pared by 3 bases and J by 4 bases, with 1 base of the junction left unmatched. In germline, CDR1 is KGHDR, CDR2 SFDVKD. CDR3 length equals 14 residues. The CDR3 nucleotides are TGTGCCACCAGTGATACAGGGGGTTACAATGAGCAGTTCTTC. It translates to CATSDTGGYNEQFF.

This clonotype has a count of ten or more. The V call is TRBV29-1, the J call TRBJ2-7; 10 nucleotides match TRBD2. The CDR3 sequence is 16 residues long. Germline V lookup: CDR1 SQVTM, CDR2 ANQGSEA. V was clipped by 1 base and J by 0 bases; unmatched bases: 6. The CDR3 bases are TGCAGCGTTGAAGGTCTAGCGGGAGTCGGCTCCTACGAGCAGTACTTC. Translation gives CSVEGLAGVGSYEQYF.